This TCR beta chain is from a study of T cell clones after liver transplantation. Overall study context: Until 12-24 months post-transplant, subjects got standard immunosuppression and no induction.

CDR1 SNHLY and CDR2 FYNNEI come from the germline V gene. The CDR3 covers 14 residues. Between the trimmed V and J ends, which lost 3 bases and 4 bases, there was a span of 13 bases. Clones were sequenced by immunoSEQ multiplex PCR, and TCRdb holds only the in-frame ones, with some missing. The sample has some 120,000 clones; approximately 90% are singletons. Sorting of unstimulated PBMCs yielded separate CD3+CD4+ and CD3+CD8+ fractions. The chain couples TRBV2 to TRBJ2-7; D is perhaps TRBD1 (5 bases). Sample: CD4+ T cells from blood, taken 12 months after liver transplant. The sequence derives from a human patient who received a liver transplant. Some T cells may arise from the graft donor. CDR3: CASSDLGPLYEQYF. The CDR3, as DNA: TGTGCCAGCAGTGACTTGGGGCCACTATACGAGCAGTACTTC.